This TCR beta chain was identified during a study of blood T cell repertoires in COVID-19. Study-level background: COVID-19 samples, acute and convalescent, were from the United States, Italy and Spain. The cDNA or gDNA used as material had been derived from T cells, B-cell-depleted T cells, or PBMCs.

Original processing methods: How many nucleated cells were present was estimated from reference gene primer amplification. Measured with immunoSEQ multiplex PCR; TCRdb has only the in-frame clones, and not every one. V and J calls and clone size are copied from that table; D and trimming were computed from the DNA. Of some 520,000 clones in the sample, roughly nine tenths were seen once. This clone appeared a single time. Trimming removed 0 bases from V and 3 bases from J, with 14 bases in between. Germline CDR1 reads SGHDN; CDR2 reads FVKESK. The CDR3 loop spans 16 amino acids. This receptor was identified in a man aged 18-30 years with COVID-19, enrolled during active disease. The V gene is TRBV14, the J gene TRBJ1-2; a possible D gene is TRBD1 (5 bases). The material sequenced was peripheral blood. The CDR3 here is CASSQDKGGGYYGYTF. CDR3 DNA: TGTGCCAGCAGCCAAGATAAAGGTGGGGGGTACTATGGCTACACCTTC.